What follows are 28 T cell receptor beta chains derived from one specimen sequenced in a study of beta chain features in type 1 diabetes. General study findings and limits: Shorter TCRB CDR3s, moderately but significantly so, marked every one of the four CD4+ subsets in Type 1 diabetes patients.

The isolated RNA, all of it, was reverse transcribed, so expressed TCRB transcripts were what got sequenced. Here immunoSEQ multiplex PCR was the method, and the copy in TCRdb shows in-frame clones only, minus some. The sample holds 330,000 or so clones; around an eighth are singletons and the top ten take around 0.0099%. Their target antigens are unknown. Sample: naive CD4+ T cells from blood. These receptors all come from a woman under 30 with type 1 diabetes.

This clone was found a few times. The rearrangement links TRBV14 to TRBJ2-7; D gene unclear. This CDR3 is 14 amino acids long. Trimming shortened V by 4 bases and J by 2 bases, and 12 bases separated the two germline ends. Germline CDR1 SGHDN, CDR2 FVKESK. Written as DNA, the CDR3 is TGTGCCAGCAGCCCTGGGCTCTGGCCCTACGAGCAGTACTTC. It codes for CASSPGLWPYEQYF. The full variable domain, completed using reference TRBV14 and TRBJ2-7, is EAGVTQFPSHSVIEKGQTVTLRCDPISGHDNLYWYRRVMGKEIKFLLHFVKESKQDESGMPNNRFLAERTGGTYSTLKVQPAELEDSGVYFCASSPGLWPYEQYFGPGTRLTVT.

The chain carries TRBV27 and TRBJ2-3; D might be TRBD2 (5 bases). The germline V and J ends were trimmed by 6 bases and 7 bases, with 8 bases remaining between them. This CDR3 comprises 11 residues. Germline CDR1 is MNHEY and CDR2 is SMNVEV (reference sequence). The CDR3 DNA follows: TGTGCCAGCAGACTAGGGAATACGCAGTATTTT. This gives the protein CASRLGNTQYF.

This clone was observed a few times. This rearrangement joins TRBV4-1 to TRBJ1-5, with D possibly matching TRBD1 (6 bases). The ends were cut back, 3 bases at V and 0 bases at J, with 9 bases in the middle. This CDR3 spans 15 amino acids. Germline CDR1 MGHRA, CDR2 YSYEKL. The CDR3 protein is CASSQGGLSNQPQHF. In nucleotides, the CDR3 is TGCGCCAGCAGCCAGGGGGGGCTTAGCAATCAGCCCCAGCATTTT.

The sample holds a few counts of this clone. V and J are TRBV6-5 and TRBJ1-2, with 7 bases matching TRBD1. The CDR3 sequence is 14 residues long. In germline, CDR1 is MNHEY, CDR2 SVGAGI. J gave up 9 bases and V 3 bases, and 10 bases lay outside the gene matches. The DNA of the CDR3 is TGTGCCAGCAGTTATAACACAGGGGCTCTGAGCTACACCTTC. Translation gives CASSYNTGALSYTF.

The gene calls are TRBV5-4 and TRBJ1-2, with TRBD1 as a possible D gene (6 bases). The germline CDR1 and CDR2 sequences are SGHNT and YYREEE (reference sequence). V lost 4 bases and J 4 bases, leaving 8 bases between the germline ends. The CDR3 has 12 amino acids. The CDR3 here is CASSQDSYGYTF. CDR3 DNA: TGTGCCAGCAGCCAGGACAGCTATGGCTACACCTTC.

Only a few counts were recorded for this clone. CDR3 amino acids: CASSLPRTSGGEQYF. DNA of the CDR3: TGTGCCAGCAGTTTACCCCGGACTAGCGGTGGCGAGCAGTACTTC. This rearrangement joins TRBV28 to TRBJ2-7; 10 bases are a match to TRBD2. This CDR3 is 15 amino acids long. V shed 2 bases and J 6 bases; nucleotides not matched to a gene: 7. CDR1 is MDHEN and CDR2 is SYDVKM in the germline V gene. The whole variable domain, filled in from reference TRBV28 and TRBJ2-7, reads DVKVTQSSRYLVKRTGEKVFLECVQDMDHENMFWYRQDPGLGLRLIYFSYDVKMKEKGDIPEGYSVSREKKERFSLILESASTNQTSMYLCASSLPRTSGGEQYFGPGTRLTVT.

The J gene is TRBJ1-2, the V gene TRBV7-9; 9 nucleotides match TRBD1. V lost 3 bases, J lost 2 bases, and 1 base stayed unmatched. The CDR3 is 14 residues long. Germline CDR1 and CDR2: SEHNR and FQNEAQ (reference sequence). The CDR3 region has the DNA TGTGCCAGCAGCTTGACAGGGGGAAACTATGGCTACACCTTC. This translates into CASSLTGGNYGYTF.

V and J are TRBV6-5 and TRBJ1-2; tentative D call: TRBD1 (6 bases). The germline gives CDR1 MNHEY, CDR2 SVGAGI. V lost 8 bases to trimming and J lost 9 bases, with 13 bases between them. The CDR3 spans 11 residues. CDR3 DNA: TGTGCCAGCGGAACAGGGATGCGCTACACCTTC. This codes for CASGTGMRYTF.

This chain uses TRBV7-9 with TRBJ2-7; D may be TRBD1 (6 bases). The V gene's germline CDR1 is SEHNR and CDR2 FQNEAQ (reference sequence). CDR3 size: 15 residues. V gave up 5 bases and J gave up 9 bases, with 23 bases separating them. DNA for the CDR3: TGTGCCAGCAGCCGCCCAACAGGGACCTTACGAGGGCAGTACTTC. It specifies CASSRPTGTLRGQYF.

V and J are TRBV6-5 and TRBJ2-7, with 8 bases lining up with TRBD2. There are 13 residues in the CDR3. V was clipped by 5 bases and J by 3 bases; unmatched bases: 3. The germline CDR1 and CDR2 sequences are MNHEY and SVGAGI. For the CDR3, the DNA is TGTGCCAGCAGTACCGGGACTAGCTACGAGCAGTACTTC. It encodes CASSTGTSYEQYF.

This clone was seen a few times. The rearrangement uses TRBV11-2 and TRBJ2-7, with TRBD1 as a possible D gene (5 bases). This CDR3 contains 15 residues. Trimming left V 7 bases short and J 3 bases short, with 19 bases between. The V gene's germline CDR1 is SGHAT and CDR2 FQNNGV. In nucleotides, the CDR3 is TGTGCCAGCACCCGTAGGGGAAACGCTCACTACGAGCAGTACTTC. Its translation is CASTRRGNAHYEQYF.

The chain couples TRBV7-8 to TRBJ2-7; 9 bases line up with TRBD2. Trimming at V came to 5 bases and at J to 2 bases, leaving 7 bases not matched to a gene. CDR3 size: 15 residues. The germline gives CDR1 SGHVS, CDR2 FQNEAQ. This CDR3 is CASSLEASGAYEQYF. CDR3 in DNA: TGTGCCAGCAGCCTAGAGGCTAGCGGGGCCTACGAGCAGTACTTC.

Turning to this clone: The identical CDR3 is also encoded by other nucleotide sequences in the sample. The V and J genes are TRBV5-1 and TRBJ2-1; a weak D match, TRBD1 (5 bases). Germline loops: CDR1 SGHRS, CDR2 YFSETQ. The CDR3 has 14 residues. Trimming took off 0 bases at V and 4 bases at J, with 8 bases between the two ends. CDR3 nucleotide sequence: TGCGCCAGCAGCTTGGCCGACAGTTACAATGAGCAGTTCTTC. This translates into CASSLADSYNEQFF.

This clone has a handful of counts. The gene calls are TRBV10-3 and TRBJ1-2; D is unresolved. This CDR3 has 13 amino acids. CDR1 is ENHRY and CDR2 is SYGVKD in the germline V gene. The V end lost 4 bases, the J end lost 8 bases, and 14 bases lay between the germline ends. The CDR3 nucleotides are TGTGCCATCAGTGGGACCCCAGCGGAGGGCTACACCTTC. It is translated as CAISGTPAEGYTF.

In this sample, this clone turned up a few times. The rearrangement joins TRBV5-6 to TRBJ1-4; a weak D match, TRBD1 (6 bases). Germline loops: CDR1 SGHDT, CDR2 YYEEEE. V lost 4 bases and J 8 bases, leaving 15 bases between the germline ends. The CDR3 extends over 14 amino acids. In DNA form, the CDR3 reads TGTGCCAGCAGCAGGACAGTAAATCCAGAAAAACTGTTTTTT. It is translated as CASSRTVNPEKLFF.

This clone was counted a few times. V is TRBV6-5 and J is TRBJ2-5, with 7 nucleotides matching TRBD2. V shed 7 bases, J shed 2 bases, and the junction held 7 bases outside the gene matches. This CDR3 spans 14 amino acids. Germline V gene lookup returns CDR1 MNHEY and CDR2 SVGAGI. CDR3 sequence reads: CASNPAGVQETQYF. In DNA form, the CDR3 reads TGTGCCAGCAACCCCGCGGGGGTTCAAGAGACCCAGTACTTC.

This clone showed up just a few times. The rearrangement links TRBV7-9 to TRBJ2-5; D possibly corresponds to TRBD2 (5 bases). The CDR3 extends over 14 amino acids. V was cut by 2 bases and J by 1 base, with 8 bases left in between. Germline lookup yields CDR1 SEHNR and CDR2 FQNEAQ (reference sequence). The CDR3 is CASSLFEGQETQYF. The CDR3 DNA sequence: TGTGCCAGCAGCTTATTTGAGGGCCAAGAGACCCAGTACTTC.

This clone showed up just a few times. V and J are TRBV5-1 and TRBJ2-1, with a weak D call TRBD1 (5 bases). Per germline, CDR1 SGHRS and CDR2 YFSETQ. V lost 0 bases to trimming and J lost 5 bases, with 15 bases between them. This CDR3 comprises 16 residues. The DNA of the CDR3 is TGCGCCAGCAGCTTGGCGCCAGGGCCATTGGACAATGAGCAGTTCTTC. Protein product: CASSLAPGPLDNEQFF.

The chain couples TRBV7-8 to TRBJ2-1; TRBD2 aligns across 7 bases. The ends lost 5 bases at V and 8 bases at J; junction bases unmatched: 9. The CDR3 has 14 amino acids. CDR1 and CDR2 from the germline V gene are SGHVS and FQNEAQ. CDR3 nucleotides: TGTGCCAGCAGCCAAAATAGCGGGCGGGATGAGCAGTTCTTC. Protein product: CASSQNSGRDEQFF.

This clone was seen only a few times. The chain links TRBV28 to TRBJ2-1, with 8 bases that match TRBD1. The CDR3 is 14 residues long. With 3 bases clipped from V and 8 bases from J, the junction kept 6 bases outside the gene matches. Per the germline V gene, CDR1 is MDHEN and CDR2 is SYDVKM. The CDR3 protein is CASSFPQGVDEQFF. CDR3 DNA sequence: TGTGCCAGCAGTTTCCCACAGGGGGTAGATGAGCAGTTCTTC.

V is TRBV23-1 and J is TRBJ2-2, with D possibly matching TRBD2 (5 bases). TRBV23-1 is an ORF; its function is uncertain. V gave up 3 bases and J gave up 0 bases, with 14 bases separating them. This CDR3 has 17 amino acids. CDR3 DNA: TGCGCCAGCAGTCAGTCGAGGGCCAACCCGAACACCGGGGAGCTGTTTTTT. It is translated as CASSQSRANPNTGELFF.

There are a few counts of this clone. CDR3 nucleotide sequence: TGTGCCAGCAGCTTCTCACAGGAGAGGGGCTACACCTTC. The encoded protein is CASSFSQERGYTF. The rearrangement uses TRBV5-6 and TRBJ1-2; D is possibly TRBD1 (5 bases). The ends were cut back, 2 bases at V and 8 bases at J, with 13 bases in the middle. CDR1 and CDR2 from the germline V gene are SGHDT and YYEEEE. The CDR3 has 13 residues.

This clone turned up a few times. The gene calls are TRBV19 and TRBJ1-5; D possibly corresponds to TRBD1 (6 bases). CDR1 and CDR2 from the germline V gene are LNHDA and SQIVND (reference sequence). Trimming took off 9 bases at V and 4 bases at J, with 10 bases between the two ends. The CDR3 length is 12 residues. CDR3 residues: CASRGRNQPQHF. CDR3 DNA sequence: TGTGCCAGCAGGGGACGGAATCAGCCCCAGCATTTT.

V usage is TRBV19 and J usage is TRBJ2-7; D is perhaps TRBD2 (5 bases). CDR1 LNHDA and CDR2 SQIVND come from the germline V gene (reference sequence). This CDR3 has 15 residues. The ends were cut back, 5 bases at V and 2 bases at J, with 16 bases in the middle. This CDR3 is CASSPYGIAAYEQYF. The CDR3 nucleotides read TGTGCCAGTAGTCCCTACGGGATTGCAGCCTACGAGCAGTACTTC.

J is TRBJ2-7 and V is TRBV21-1; no DNA check was done on the table's D call, TRBD1. TRBV21-1 is given as a pseudogene. The CDR3 is 14 residues long. Written as DNA, the CDR3 is TGTGCCAGCAGCAAAGGGGACAGGGCAGCCGAGCAGTACTTC. Translated: CASSKGDRAAEQYF.

This sequence joins TRBV5-1 and TRBJ2-3; 10 bases are shared with TRBD2. Germline-derived CDR1 and CDR2 are SGHRS and YFSETQ. The V segment lost 4 bases and the J segment 2 bases; nucleotides outside the gene matches: 4. The CDR3 spans 15 residues. The CDR3 DNA is TGCGCCAGCAGCATTGGACTAGCGGACACAGATACGCAGTATTTT. It translates to CASSIGLADTDTQYF.

This clone showed up just a few times. The CDR3 reads CASSLGGTNGETQYF. The CDR3 region has the DNA TGTGCCAGCAGCTTGGGGGGGACAAATGGAGAGACCCAGTACTTC. The rearrangement joins TRBV7-9 to TRBJ2-5, with D possibly TRBD2 on 7 matching bases. There are 15 residues in the CDR3. The germline V and J ends were trimmed by 3 bases and 4 bases, with 15 bases remaining between them. Germline assignment: CDR1 SEHNR and CDR2 FQNEAQ (reference sequence).

The CDR3 DNA reads TGTGCCAGCAGCTTATGGAGCTCTGGGGCCAACGTCCTGACTTTC. Translating it yields CASSLWSSGANVLTF. The chain uses TRBV11-2 and TRBJ2-6; D call uncertain. V was pared by 2 bases and J by 0 bases, with 5 bases between. The germline V gene encodes CDR1 SGHAT and CDR2 FQNNGV. There are 15 residues in the CDR3.